The 9 T cell receptor beta chains listed next were all sequenced from one sample in a study of graft-versus-host responses after intestinal transplantation. Assay used: immunoSEQ multiplex PCR; TCRdb lists only in-frame clones, some missing. The sample yields approximately 100,000 clones, roughly 82% seen once. Sequenced material: PBMCs, taken 255 days after intestinal transplant. Receptors originate from a human patient who received an intestinal transplant, so some T cells may come from the graft donor.

The chain combines TRBV2 with TRBJ2-2; no reliable D call. This CDR3 has 12 amino acids. Between the trimmed V and J ends, which lost 6 bases and 4 bases, there was a span of 6 bases. From germline, CDR1 is SNHLY and CDR2 FYNNEI. CDR3 nucleotide sequence: TGTGCCAGCAGCGCCGGCACCGGGGAGCTGTTTTTT. Translating gives CASSAGTGELFF.

The chain employs TRBV5-7 and TRBJ1-4, with no clear D. TRBV5-7 is recorded as an ORF, its role being uncertain. This CDR3 contains 13 residues. V was pared by 3 bases and J by 12 bases, with 15 bases between. CDR3 bases: TGTGCCAGCAGCTCGGACCCACTCGAGGAACTGTTTTTT. Translated: CASSSDPLEELFF.

The chain links TRBV15 to TRBJ1-1, with TRBD1 identical over 9 bases. The CDR3 spans 14 residues. Germline trimming cut 0 bases from V and 9 bases from J; bases unmatched to any gene: 5. The germline gives CDR1 LNHNV, CDR2 YYDKDF (reference sequence). The CDR3 coding sequence is TGTGCCACCAGCAGAGATGAACAGGGGGCTCAAGCTTTCTTT. Its protein product is CATSRDEQGAQAFF.

The V and J genes are TRBV5-1 and TRBJ2-1; tentatively, D is TRBD1 or TRBD2 (6 bases each). Trimming took off 2 bases at V and 4 bases at J, with 13 bases between the two ends. The CDR3 has 15 residues. CDR1 is SGHRS and CDR2 is YFSETQ in the germline V gene. The CDR3 loop reads CASSFRRDIYNEQFF. The CDR3 nucleotides read TGCGCCAGCAGCTTTAGGCGGGACATATACAATGAGCAGTTCTTC.

This clone was seen only once. This chain connects TRBV6-5 to TRBJ1-2; D gene unclear. Germline loops: CDR1 MNHEY, CDR2 SVGAGI. The CDR3 has 16 residues. V gave up 0 bases and J gave up 4 bases, with 15 bases separating them. The CDR3 bases are TGTGCCAGCAGTTACTCCAGGCGCGCACCCTTCTATGGCTACACCTTC. Its protein product is CASSYSRRAPFYGYTF.

In DNA, the CDR3 is TGCGCCAGCAGTGACAGGTGGACTAGCGGGAGGACCCACGAGCAGTACTTC. This codes for CASSDRWTSGRTHEQYF. The genes are TRBV10-2 and TRBJ2-7; 14 bases agree with TRBD2. Trimming removed 3 bases from V and 5 bases from J; junction bases left unmatched: 9. Germline V lookup: CDR1 WSHSY, CDR2 SAAADI. The CDR3 extends over 17 amino acids.

The chain uses TRBV9 and TRBJ1-1; D might be TRBD1 (5 bases). Trimming left V 0 bases short and J 2 bases short, with 14 bases between. The germline gives CDR1 SGDLS, CDR2 YYNGEE. This CDR3 contains 16 residues. The CDR3 coding sequence is TGTGCCAGCAGCGTAGCCAGAACGGGGGTCAACACTGAAGCTTTCTTT. Protein: CASSVARTGVNTEAFF. The entire variable domain, with the rest obtained from reference TRBV9 and TRBJ1-1, is as follows: DSGVTQTPKHLITATGQRVTLRCSPRSGDLSVYWYQQSLDQGLQFLIQYYNGEERAKGNILERFSAQQFPDLHSELNLSSLELGDSALYFCASSVARTGVNTEAFFGQGTRLTVV.

In this sample, this clone turned up once. This chain connects TRBV4-1 to TRBJ2-2; D unresolved. Between the trimmed V and J ends, which lost 0 bases and 2 bases, there was a span of 1 base. Looked up from germline, CDR1 is MGHRA and CDR2 is YSYEKL. This CDR3 has 13 residues. This CDR3 is CASSQDNTGELFF. CDR3 DNA sequence: TGCGCCAGCAGCCAAGATAACACCGGGGAGCTGTTTTTT.

This chain joins TRBV5-6 and TRBJ2-5; 12 bases match TRBD2. The length of the CDR3 is 18 residues. Trimming at V came to 4 bases and at J to 6 bases, leaving 16 bases not matched to a gene. Germline loops: CDR1 SGHDT, CDR2 YYEEEE. This chain's CDR3 is CASSLTGLAGGPGKTQYF. The CDR3 bases are TGTGCCAGCAGCCTAACAGGCCTAGCGGGGGGGCCGGGAAAGACCCAGTACTTC.